These 23 T cell receptor beta chains came from one sample sequenced in a study of blood T cell repertoires in COVID-19. The repertoire was sequenced with immunoSEQ multiplex PCR; TCRdb's copy has only in-frame clones and lacks some. The profile shows 95,000 to 120,000 clones, 85% of them singletons. The source material was peripheral blood. These receptors came from a human donor in a cohort sampled during active COVID-19.

The chain couples TRBV18 to TRBJ2-7; 8 bases fit TRBD2. The V gene's germline CDR1 is KGHSH and CDR2 LQKENI. CDR3 length equals 15 residues. J gave up 3 bases and V 1 base, and 5 bases lay outside the gene matches. CDR3: CASSPLIGTSYEQYF. The CDR3 DNA reads TGTGCCAGCTCACCACTGATTGGGACTAGCTACGAGCAGTACTTC. The variable domain in full, completed from reference TRBV18 and TRBJ2-7, reads NAGVMQNPRHLVRRRGQEARLRCSPMKGHSHVYWYRQLPEEGLKFMVYLQKENIIDESGMPKERFSAEFPKEGPSILRIQQVVRGDSAAYFCASSPLIGTSYEQYFGPGTRLTVT.

J is TRBJ1-4 and V is TRBV6-5; 8 nucleotides agree with TRBD1. The CDR3 has 13 residues. Germline CDR1 and CDR2: MNHEY and SVGAGI. Unmatched junction bases numbered 5, after V lost 2 bases and J lost 12 bases. The CDR3 protein is CASSYIDRGELFF. CDR3 coding DNA: TGTGCCAGCAGTTACATCGACAGGGGAGAACTGTTTTTT.

The J gene is TRBJ1-1, the V gene TRBV11-2; 7 bases fit TRBD1. This CDR3 comprises 11 residues. Per the germline V gene, CDR1 is SGHAT and CDR2 is FQNNGV. V gave up 6 bases and J gave up 10 bases; unmatched junction bases: 5. The CDR3 coding sequence is TGTGCCAGCAGTTTACAGGGGACAGCTTTCTTT. Its translation is CASSLQGTAFF. Drawing the rest from reference TRBV11-2 and TRBJ1-1, the complete variable domain is EAGVAQSPRYKIIEKRQSVAFWCNPISGHATLYWYQQILGQGPKLLIQFQNNGVVDDSQLPKDRFSAERLKGVDSTLKIQPAKLEDSAVYLCASSLQGTAFFGQGTRLTVV.

CDR3 in DNA: TGCGCCAGCAGCTTACTCCTAGCGACTCGCACAGATACGCAGTATTTT. Protein product: CASSLLLATRTDTQYF. The genes are TRBV5-1 and TRBJ2-3; a possible D gene is TRBD2 (6 bases). Germline-derived CDR1 and CDR2 are SGHRS and YFSETQ. The CDR3 length is 16 residues. Trimming cost V 2 bases and J 1 base, with 14 bases left between them.

This chain joins TRBV2 and TRBJ1-5; TRBD1 might be the D (5 bases). V lost 3 bases and J lost 8, with 11 bases in between. The germline gives CDR1 SNHLY, CDR2 FYNNEI. The CDR3 loop spans 13 amino acids. This CDR3 is CASSEVGGKPQHF. CDR3 nucleotides: TGTGCCAGCAGTGAGGTGGGGGGTAAGCCCCAGCATTTT.

This chain connects TRBV27 to TRBJ2-1; D possibly corresponds to TRBD2 (6 bases). V was pared by 5 bases and J by 7 bases, with 12 bases between. The CDR3 is made up of 13 amino acids. The germline V gene encodes CDR1 MNHEY and CDR2 SMNVEV (reference sequence). The chain's CDR3 is CASSPSGVNEQFF. The CDR3 nucleotides read TGTGCCAGCAGTCCTTCGGGGGTTAATGAGCAGTTCTTC.

CDR3 loop: CASSFVGQVYGYTF. CDR3 sequence (DNA): TGCGCCAGCAGCTTCGTGGGGCAGGTCTATGGCTACACCTTC. This sequence joins TRBV5-1 and TRBJ1-2, with TRBD1 as a possible D gene (5 bases). Trimming shortened V by 2 bases and J by 4 bases, and 12 bases separated the two germline ends. This CDR3 has 14 residues. Germline CDR1 SGHRS, CDR2 YFSETQ.

V usage is TRBV29-1 and J usage is TRBJ2-3, with D unresolved. This CDR3 spans 12 amino acids. Trimming shortened V by 1 base and J by 6 bases, and 8 bases separated the two germline ends. Germline values: CDR1 SQVTM, CDR2 ANQGSEA. The CDR3 coding sequence is TGCAGCGTTGAAGGCGGTGAGGATACGCAGTATTTT. Its protein product is CSVEGGEDTQYF.

The chain couples TRBV7-2 to TRBJ1-1, with a possible D match to TRBD1 (5 bases). Deletions cut 4 bases from V and 4 bases from J, with 13 bases between. Germline V gene lookup returns CDR1 SGHTA and CDR2 FQGNSA. This CDR3 contains 14 residues. The CDR3 nucleotides read TGTGCCAGCAGCTCCGGGGGGGTTGCCACTGAAGCTTTCTTT. Its protein product is CASSSGGVATEAFF.

The rearrangement uses TRBV28 and TRBJ1-4; TRBD1 is a possible D gene (5 bases). This CDR3 is 15 amino acids long. With 5 bases removed from V and 4 bases from J, the gap between germline ends came to 14 bases. Germline assignment: CDR1 MDHEN and CDR2 SYDVKM. CDR3 in amino acids: CASSPQKGLNEKLFF. CDR3 DNA: TGTGCCAGCAGTCCCCAGAAGGGGCTTAATGAAAAACTGTTTTTT.

The rearrangement links TRBV2 to TRBJ1-2; D possibly corresponds to TRBD1 (5 bases). Germline V lookup: CDR1 SNHLY, CDR2 FYNNEI. The CDR3 loop spans 14 amino acids. Trimming shortened V by 1 base and J by 2 bases, and 8 bases separated the two germline ends. This chain's CDR3 is CASSEGGGNYGYTF. The CDR3 bases are TGTGCCAGCAGTGAAGGGGGCGGCAACTATGGCTACACCTTC.

The V and J genes are TRBV6-5 and TRBJ1-1; a possible D gene is TRBD1 (6 bases). Germline values: CDR1 MNHEY, CDR2 SVGAGI. This CDR3 is 12 amino acids long. Trimming removed 3 bases at V and 12 bases at J, with 14 bases between. The CDR3 sequence is CASSYNRVVTFF. Here the CDR3 DNA reads TGTGCCAGCAGTTATAACAGGGTTGTGACTTTCTTT.

The V and J genes are TRBV7-2 and TRBJ2-5; 8 bases are a match to TRBD2. Germline assignment: CDR1 SGHTA and CDR2 FQGNSA. J gave up 2 bases and V 4 bases, and 6 bases lay outside the gene matches. This CDR3 region has 15 residues. CDR3 sequence reads: CASSSAGGGQETQYF. CDR3 sequence (DNA): TGTGCCAGCAGCTCCGCCGGGGGGGGTCAAGAGACCCAGTACTTC.

The V and J genes are TRBV4-3 and TRBJ2-1; no firm D call. The CDR3 is 16 amino acids. CDR1 and CDR2 (germline): LGHNA, YSLEER. With 0 bases removed from V and 0 bases from J, the gap between germline ends came to 9 bases. CDR3 in amino acids: CASSQDLRSSYNEQFF. For the CDR3, the DNA is TGCGCCAGCAGCCAAGATTTGCGGAGCTCCTACAATGAGCAGTTCTTC.

This clone has more than one count but fewer than ten. This CDR3 reads CASSASGGFYNEQFF. The CDR3 DNA follows: TGTGCCAGCAGCGCGAGCGGGGGCTTTTACAATGAGCAGTTCTTC. The gene calls are TRBV9 and TRBJ2-1, with 8 bases that match TRBD2. In germline, CDR1 is SGDLS, CDR2 YYNGEE. The CDR3 runs 15 residues. With 3 bases clipped from V and 4 bases from J, the junction kept 6 bases outside the gene matches.

For the CDR3, the DNA is TGCGCCAGCAGCAGCCAGGGACAGGGAACGGTGCAGTACTTC. This gives the protein CASSSQGQGTVQYF. This chain links TRBV5-1 with TRBJ2-7; the match to TRBD1 covers 9 bases. Germline CDR1 and CDR2: SGHRS and YFSETQ. CDR3 length equals 14 residues. The J segment lost 9 bases and the V segment lost 4 bases, leaving 11 bases of the junction unmatched.

The CDR3 nucleotides read TGTGCCAGCAGTCCCATGGGGGGTCTACCCCTCCACTTT. Protein product: CASSPMGGLPLHF. This chain links TRBV12-3 or TRBV12-4 with TRBJ1-6; D is perhaps TRBD1 (5 bases). The CDR3 has 13 amino acids. V lost 5 bases, J lost 12 bases, and 14 bases lay in between.

The chain links TRBV7-8 to TRBJ1-2; TRBD1 might be the D (5 bases). CDR1 is SGHVS, CDR2 FQNEAQ, per germline. Trimming cost V 1 base and J 8 bases, with 20 bases left between them. This CDR3 has 16 amino acids. The CDR3 is CASSLGGVTAGGGYTF. As DNA, the CDR3 is TGTGCCAGCAGCTTAGGGGGCGTGACGGCCGGTGGAGGCTACACCTTC.

The chain has TRBV7-2 and TRBJ1-6; TRBD1 might be the D (6 bases). Deletions cut 2 bases from V and 7 bases from J, with 12 bases between. The CDR3 consists of 15 residues. The germline gives CDR1 SGHTA, CDR2 FQGNSA. The CDR3 loop reads CASSLQAGANSPLHF. For the CDR3, the DNA is TGTGCCAGCAGCTTACAGGCAGGGGCCAATTCACCCCTCCACTTT.

The rearrangement uses TRBV10-3 and TRBJ2-3; 9 bases line up with TRBD2. CDR3 length equals 16 residues. The V gene's germline CDR1 is ENHRY and CDR2 SYGVKD. The J segment lost 0 bases and the V segment lost 5 bases, leaving 6 bases of the junction unmatched. CDR3 coding DNA: TGTGCCATCAGTCGGGAGAGCGGGGGGAGCACAGATACGCAGTATTTT. As protein: CAISRESGGSTDTQYF.

This clone was counted between two and nine times. The V and J genes are TRBV19 and TRBJ2-1, with unresolved D. In germline, CDR1 is LNHDA, CDR2 SQIVND (reference sequence). V was trimmed by 3 bases and J by 0 bases, leaving 9 bases between them. The CDR3 spans 15 residues. The CDR3: CASSMAPSSYNEQFF. CDR3 in DNA: TGTGCCAGTAGTATGGCCCCCAGCTCCTACAATGAGCAGTTCTTC.

V is TRBV2 and J is TRBJ1-4, with 11 bases matching TRBD1. Germline-derived CDR1 and CDR2 are SNHLY and FYNNEI. The V gene end was trimmed by 4 bases and the J gene end by 7 bases; junction bases not matched to a gene: 2. The CDR3 length is 14 residues. CDR3 protein: CASSGDRGSEKLFF. The CDR3 DNA reads as TGTGCCAGCAGTGGGGACAGGGGGAGTGAAAAACTGTTTTTT.

The chain combines TRBV30 with TRBJ2-5; D remains ambiguous. V was shortened by 4 bases and J by 4 bases, with 10 bases between the two germline ends. Looked up from germline, CDR1 is GTSNPN and CDR2 is SVGIG (reference sequence). The CDR3 consists of 12 residues. CDR3 region: CAWNPHPETQYF. CDR3 bases: TGTGCCTGGAATCCACACCCAGAGACCCAGTACTTC.